Ten or more counts support the clone carrying this T cell receptor beta chain. The antigen remains unidentified. This CDR3 has 15 amino acids. The J segment lost 7 bases and the V segment lost 2 bases, leaving 12 bases of the junction unmatched. Germline loops: CDR1 DFQATT, CDR2 SNEGSKA (reference sequence). Breast cancer patients provided tissue from their axillary draining lymph nodes. This sample stems from a study of breast tumors, draining lymph nodes, adjacent tissues. Study findings and constraints: Tumor and nontumor repertoires were significantly more similar in luminal-like than in basal-like breast cancer. Tumor repertoires ranked between lymph nodes and nontumor tissue in diversity, with V and J gene preferences. Most tumor T cells seemingly derive from lymph node, then expand in tumor. The lymph node origin of tumor T cells was framed as consistent with a hypothesis, not demonstrated.

TCRdb reprocessed the multiplex PCR reads with MiXCR, giving one entry per CDR3 protein. The sample yields 100,000 to 150,000 distinct CDR3 sequences, more than 20% seen once. This rearrangement joins TRBV20-1 to TRBJ1-2; 8 bases align to TRBD1. The sequence came from a female donor with breast cancer. Some clones in this sample may be carry-over from other donors' samples. Input material: axillary lymph node tissue. The CDR3 DNA is TGCAGTGCTAGAAACCTAGGACAGGGATGGGGTGGCTACACCTTC. Translation gives CSARNLGQGWGGYTF.